This T cell receptor beta chain is drawn from a study of T cells in Graves' hyperthyroidism and ophthalmopathy. CDR1 is SGHRS, CDR2 YFSETQ, per germline. The junction had 3 bases not matched to a gene; V was cut back by 1 base and J by 3 bases. CDR3 length: 14 residues. Amplification targeted TCR beta CDR3 regions from RNA transcripts. First-round RT-PCR targeting the TCR CDR3 was performed with the HTBI primer set. TCRdb passed the multiplex PCR reads through MiXCR, listing each CDR3 protein once. The sample holds hundreds of thousands of distinct CDR3 sequences; around 17% are singletons and the top ten take under 20%. Points from the study as a whole: Blood samples included most of the expanded thyroid clonotypes exceeding 0.001.

A few counts support this clonotype. Its matching antigen is unknown. Newly diagnosed hyperthyroidism patients aged 18 to 65 years had disease lasting under 2 months. The study excluded patients with uncontrolled infection, other autoimmune disease, pregnancy or lactation. PBMCs were sourced from more than 9 ml fresh peripheral blood. Sample: blood. This chain uses TRBV5-1 with TRBJ2-7; 8 bases align to TRBD1. This clonotype was sampled from a woman aged 18-35 years with Graves' hyperthyroidism. DNA of the CDR3: TGCGCCAGCAGCTTGACAGGGGGATACTACGAGCAGTACTTC. Residues: CASSLTGGYYEQYF.